The present T cell receptor beta chain was sequenced within a study of breast tumors, draining lymph nodes, adjacent tissues. Overall study results and limits: The data were judged consistent with most tumor T cells coming from lymph node and expanding in tumor. Compared with lymph nodes, tumors were less diverse; compared with nontumor tissue, more. Luminal-like breast cancer showed significantly greater tumor-nontumor repertoire similarity than basal-like breast cancer did.

The V end lost 11 bases, the J end lost 5 bases, and 10 bases lay between the germline ends. There are 12 residues in the CDR3. Germline V lookup: CDR1 ENHRY, CDR2 SYGVKD. With regard to this clonotype: No antigen is known for it.

TCRdb processed the multiplex PCR reads anew with MiXCR; each CDR3 protein has one entry. The sample has 140,000 or so distinct CDR3 sequences, less than 35% seen once. Axillary draining lymph nodes of breast cancer patients supplied the node samples. This chain joins TRBV10-3 and TRBJ1-6; no reliable D call. The TCR originated in a female donor with breast cancer. Some clones in this sample may be carry-over from other donors' samples. Input material: axillary lymph node tissue. CDR3 in DNA: TGTGCCTCTGCATCGGATAATTCACCCCTCCACTTT. Encoded protein: CASASDNSPLHF.